Listed below are T cell receptor beta chains from one sample, sequenced in a study of HIV-infected patients and healthy controls. TCRdb called the 5' RACE reads again in MiXCR, with one record for every CDR3 protein. The data hold 60,000 to 75,000 distinct CDR3 sequences, with approximately 15% observed a single time. Sequenced input: CD4+ T cells from blood. These receptors were taken from a human donor in good health. Both conserved end residues are part of each CDR3. D genes are given only for firm matches. Size is stated for part of the rows, as once, few or many counts, or as a class when the clone is expanded.

V: TRBV11-2
D: TRBD1
size: few
J: TRBJ2-7
DNA: TGTGCCAGCAGCTTGACAGGGGGATTCTCCTACGAGCAGTACTTC
CDR3: CASSLTGGFSYEQYF

V: TRBV6-2/TRBV6-3
D: NA
size: NA
J: TRBJ1-1
DNA: TGTGCCAGCAGTTCGCAGGGTCCAGCTTTCTTT
CDR3: CASSSQGPAFF

V: TRBV12-3/TRBV12-4
D: NA
size: NA
J: TRBJ1-2
DNA: TGTGCCAGCAGCCCAGGACGTCGAGCTAACTATGGCTACACCTTC
CDR3: CASSPGRRANYGYTF

V: TRBV7-2
D: NA
size: NA
J: TRBJ2-1
DNA: TGTGCCAGCAGCTTAGTCAAAAATGAGCAGTTCTTC
CDR3: CASSLVKNEQFF

V: TRBV29-1
D: NA
size: many
J: TRBJ1-1
DNA: TGCAGCGTTTCACAGGGGAACACTGAAGCTTTCTTT
CDR3: CSVSQGNTEAFF

V: TRBV27
D: NA
size: NA
J: TRBJ2-6
DNA: TGTGCCAGCAGTCCCCCGCAACAGACCAGCTCTGGGGCCAACGTCCTGACTTTC
CDR3: CASSPPQQTSSGANVLTF

V: TRBV19
D: NA
size: few
J: TRBJ1-2
DNA: TGTGCCAGTAGTATAGGCCTTTCCTACTATGGCTACACCTTC
CDR3: CASSIGLSYYGYTF

V: TRBV9
D: NA
size: few
J: TRBJ2-2
DNA: TGTGCCAGCAGCGTAGGAGGGACAAGAAACACCGGGGAGCTGTTTTTT
CDR3: CASSVGGTRNTGELFF

V: TRBV30
D: NA
size: few
J: TRBJ2-3
DNA: TGTGCCTGGAGCCTCCAAGAAACAGATACGCAGTATTTT
CDR3: CAWSLQETDTQYF

V: TRBV11-2
D: TRBD2
size: few
J: TRBJ2-5
DNA: TGTGCCAGCAGCTTAGGGGGGGGAGGGCCTTTGACCCAGTACTTC
CDR3: CASSLGGGGPLTQYF

V: TRBV30
D: NA
size: few
J: TRBJ2-7
DNA: TGTGCCTGGAGTAAGGGCCGGGGAGAGCAGTACTTC
CDR3: CAWSKGRGEQYF

V: TRBV6-6
D: NA
size: many
J: TRBJ1-3
DNA: TGTGCCAGCACCCCTGGAAACACCATATATTTT
CDR3: CASTPGNTIYF

V: TRBV6-2/TRBV6-3
D: TRBD1
size: many
J: TRBJ1-3
DNA: TGTGCCAGCAGTTACCCCGTGGGACAGCGGCTAAACACCATATATTTT
CDR3: CASSYPVGQRLNTIYF

V: TRBV7-2
D: NA
size: NA
J: TRBJ2-1
DNA: TGTGCCAGCAGCTTTTCCCGGGGGAATGAGCAGTTCTTC
CDR3: CASSFSRGNEQFF